Shown below are 13 T cell receptor beta chains from a single sample sequenced in a study of vaccination effects on CD4 cells after COVID-19 (dated by TCRdb to 2021 to 2024). These receptors have no known antigen. The method behind the library was the immunoSEQ multiplex PCR assay. This immuneACCESS table, as held by TCRdb, lists in-frame sequences with V and J called but not all clones. Of the missing ones, under half trace to an unresolved V gene in checked studies; the others have no known cause. Recorded for this sample are around 26,000 clones; roughly 73% of them occurred a single time. The ten largest account for approximately 9.9% of the sample. After less than eleven days of culture, CD4+ T cells were isolated with the EasySep CD4+ T cell isolation kit. This material consisted of CD4+ T cells from PBMCs cultured without peptide, taken before COVID-19 vaccination. All receptors derive from a human donor who received a COVID-19 vaccine.

The rearrangement uses TRBV27 and TRBJ1-1; 9 bases are a match to TRBD1. In germline, CDR1 is MNHEY, CDR2 SMNVEV (reference sequence). V shed 2 bases, J shed 0 bases, and the junction held 13 bases outside the gene matches. The CDR3 totals 19 residues. CDR3 coding DNA: TGTGCCAGCAGTTTACTAACAGGGGGCAATGTTAAGGTGAACACTGAAGCTTTCTTT. This codes for CASSLLTGGNVKVNTEAFF.

CDR3 DNA: TGTGCCACCAGTGATTTGAGACAGGGGAGTGAGCAGTTCTTC. It codes for CATSDLRQGSEQFF. The genes are TRBV24-1 and TRBJ2-1; 8 nucleotides match TRBD1. The germline CDR1 and CDR2 sequences are KGHDR and SFDVKD. J was trimmed by 9 bases and V by 0 bases; bases with no gene match: 3. The CDR3 contains 14 residues.

V is TRBV11-2 and J is TRBJ2-6; D is possibly TRBD1 (5 bases). Germline loops: CDR1 SGHAT, CDR2 FQNNGV. The CDR3 contains 16 residues. The V gene lost 10 bases and the J gene lost 0 bases, with 16 bases spanning the gap. The CDR3 reads CATQPQGSSGANVLTF. The CDR3 DNA sequence: TGTGCCACCCAGCCCCAGGGTAGCTCTGGGGCCAACGTCCTGACTTTC.

The chain uses TRBV5-4 and TRBJ1-3, with D maybe TRBD1 (6 bases). Germline V gene data show CDR1 as SGHNT and CDR2 as YYREEE (reference sequence). Trimming removed 5 bases from V and 4 bases from J, with 10 bases in between. The CDR3 is 13 residues long. Written as DNA, the CDR3 is TGTGCCAGCAGTCCACAGGGAGGAAACACCATATATTTT. Residues: CASSPQGGNTIYF.

The chain recombines TRBV6-5 with TRBJ1-5; 10 nucleotides align to TRBD1. Trimming removed 7 bases from V and 4 bases from J; junction bases left unmatched: 7. The CDR3 contains 15 residues. Germline loops: CDR1 MNHEY, CDR2 SVGAGI. This chain's CDR3 is CASTDRGPRNQPQHF. CDR3 in DNA: TGTGCCAGCACAGACAGGGGGCCTCGAAATCAGCCCCAGCATTTT.

V usage is TRBV6-5 and J usage is TRBJ2-3; TRBD1 might be the D (6 bases). The ends were cut back, 3 bases at V and 2 bases at J, with 12 bases in the middle. Germline CDR1 reads MNHEY; CDR2 reads SVGAGI. This CDR3 is built from 15 residues. CDR3 sequence: CASSYRNRATDTQYF. The CDR3 DNA is TGTGCCAGCAGTTATCGGAACAGGGCCACAGATACGCAGTATTTT.

The rearrangement links TRBV7-9 to TRBJ2-5; D not certain. Deletions cut 3 bases from V and 2 bases from J, with 10 bases between. Per the germline V gene, CDR1 is SEHNR and CDR2 is FQNEAQ (reference sequence). The CDR3 covers 14 residues. CDR3 nucleotide sequence: TGTGCCAGCAGCTTCCGGAGAGATCAAGAGACCCAGTACTTC. It translates to CASSFRRDQETQYF.

The chain joins TRBV6-5 to TRBJ1-6, with D perhaps TRBD1 (6 bases). The CDR3 runs 14 residues. V gave up 6 bases and J gave up 4 bases, with 10 bases separating them. Germline-derived CDR1 and CDR2 are MNHEY and SVGAGI. The CDR3 protein is CASSRDKYNSPLHF. The CDR3 DNA reads as TGTGCCAGCAGCCGGGACAAATATAATTCACCCCTCCACTTT.

CDR3 in DNA: TGTGCCGTAACCGCGTACCTTTCTAGCACAGATACGCAGTATTTT. This encodes CAVTAYLSSTDTQYF. The chain couples TRBV6-5 to TRBJ2-3; D uncertain. V lost 11 bases and J lost 0, with 18 bases in between. This CDR3 is 15 amino acids long. From germline, CDR1 is MNHEY and CDR2 SVGAGI.

The genes are TRBV30 and TRBJ2-1; D is perhaps TRBD1 or TRBD2 (5 bases each). V lost 2 bases and J lost 10, with 9 bases in between. The CDR3 has 11 residues. Germline CDR1 GTSNPN, CDR2 SVGIG (reference sequence). CDR3 nucleotides: TGTGCCTGGAGTTCCCGGGGCGAGCAGTTCTTC. It translates to CAWSSRGEQFF.

This chain joins TRBV6-5 and TRBJ1-2, with D unclear. In germline, CDR1 is MNHEY, CDR2 SVGAGI. The length of the CDR3 is 16 residues. Trimming took off 2 bases at V and 6 bases at J, with 19 bases between the two ends. This chain's CDR3 is CASSYTPWGGIDGYTF. The DNA of the CDR3 is TGTGCCAGCAGTTACACCCCTTGGGGAGGGATCGATGGCTACACCTTC.

The rearrangement links TRBV29-1 to TRBJ1-3; 7 nucleotides agree with TRBD1. Germline trimming cut 4 bases from V and 4 bases from J; bases unmatched to any gene: 1. CDR1 SQVTM and CDR2 ANQGSEA come from the germline V gene. The length of the CDR3 is 12 residues. The CDR3, as DNA: TGCAGCGTTGCAGGGGGGGGAAACACCATATATTTT. Protein: CSVAGGGNTIYF.

V gene TRBV5-1 combines with J gene TRBJ1-1; D not resolved. CDR3 length: 15 amino acids. Looked up from germline, CDR1 is SGHRS and CDR2 is YFSETQ. V lost 0 bases to trimming and J lost 8 bases, with 17 bases between them. The CDR3 region is CASSLVEPLGSEAFF. CDR3 bases: TGCGCCAGCAGCTTGGTGGAGCCACTTGGTTCGGAAGCTTTCTTT.